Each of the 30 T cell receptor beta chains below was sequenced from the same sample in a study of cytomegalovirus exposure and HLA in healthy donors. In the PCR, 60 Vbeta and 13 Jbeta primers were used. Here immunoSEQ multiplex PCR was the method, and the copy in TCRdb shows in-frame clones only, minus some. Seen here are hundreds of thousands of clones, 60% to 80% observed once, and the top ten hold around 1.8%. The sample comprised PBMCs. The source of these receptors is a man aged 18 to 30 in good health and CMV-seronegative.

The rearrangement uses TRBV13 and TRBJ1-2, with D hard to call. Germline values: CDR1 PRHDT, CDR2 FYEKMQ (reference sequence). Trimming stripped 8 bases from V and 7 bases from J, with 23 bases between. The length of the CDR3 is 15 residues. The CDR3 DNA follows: TGTGCCAGCTCCACAACAGACCCCCGCTCGGCTGGCTACACCTTC. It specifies CASSTTDPRSAGYTF.

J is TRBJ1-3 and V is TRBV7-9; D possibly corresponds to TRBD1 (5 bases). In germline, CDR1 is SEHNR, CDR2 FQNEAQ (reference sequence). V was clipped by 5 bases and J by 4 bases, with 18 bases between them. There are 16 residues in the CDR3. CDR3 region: CASSPTVKSSGNTIYF. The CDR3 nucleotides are TGTGCCAGCAGCCCGACAGTCAAGTCGTCCGGAAACACCATATATTTT.

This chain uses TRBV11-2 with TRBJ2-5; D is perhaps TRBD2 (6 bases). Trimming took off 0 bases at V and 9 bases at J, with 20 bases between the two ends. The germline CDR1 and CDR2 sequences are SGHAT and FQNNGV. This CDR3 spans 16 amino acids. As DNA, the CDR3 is TGTGCCAGCAGCTTAGAGTCGGGACTCCCCTTGGCGTCCCAGTACTTC. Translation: CASSLESGLPLASQYF.

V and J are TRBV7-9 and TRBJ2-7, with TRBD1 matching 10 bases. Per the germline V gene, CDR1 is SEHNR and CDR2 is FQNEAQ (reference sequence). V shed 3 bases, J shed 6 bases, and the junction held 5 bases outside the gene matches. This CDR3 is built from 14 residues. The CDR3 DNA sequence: TGTGCCAGCAGCTTGCCGGGACAGGGGAGCGAGCAGTACTTC. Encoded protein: CASSLPGQGSEQYF.

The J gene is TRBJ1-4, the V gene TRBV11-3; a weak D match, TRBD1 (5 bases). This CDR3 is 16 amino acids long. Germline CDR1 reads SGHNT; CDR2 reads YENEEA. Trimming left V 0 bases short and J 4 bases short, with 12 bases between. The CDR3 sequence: CASSLESHQGNEKLFF. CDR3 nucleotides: TGTGCCAGCAGCTTAGAATCACACCAGGGTAATGAAAAACTGTTTTTT.

The CDR3 nucleotides are TGTGCCAGCAGCTTAGCGAACATCGTCTCCTACGAGCAGTACTTC. As protein: CASSLANIVSYEQYF. This chain links TRBV7-9 with TRBJ2-7; no clear D. Germline V gives CDR1 SEHNR, CDR2 FQNEAQ (reference sequence). The CDR3 totals 15 residues. V was trimmed by 0 bases and J by 0 bases, leaving 9 bases between them.

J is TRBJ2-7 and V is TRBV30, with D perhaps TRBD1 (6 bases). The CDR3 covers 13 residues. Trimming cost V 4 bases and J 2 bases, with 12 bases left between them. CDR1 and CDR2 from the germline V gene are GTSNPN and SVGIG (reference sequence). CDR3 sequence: CAWNTGMAYEQYF. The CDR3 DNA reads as TGTGCCTGGAATACAGGGATGGCCTACGAGCAGTACTTC.

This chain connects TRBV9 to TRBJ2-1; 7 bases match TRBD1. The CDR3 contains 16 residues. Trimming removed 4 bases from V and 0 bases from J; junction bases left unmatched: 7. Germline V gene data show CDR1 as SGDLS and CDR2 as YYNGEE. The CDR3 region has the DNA TGTGCCAGCAGCCGAATTACAGGGGCCTCCTACAATGAGCAGTTCTTC. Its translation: CASSRITGASYNEQFF.

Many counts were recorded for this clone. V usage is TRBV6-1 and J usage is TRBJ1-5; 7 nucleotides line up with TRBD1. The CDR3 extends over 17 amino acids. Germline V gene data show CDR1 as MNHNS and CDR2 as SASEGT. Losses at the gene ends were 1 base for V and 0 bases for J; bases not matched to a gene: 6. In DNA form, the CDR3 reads TGTGCCAGCAGTGAAGGAGGGGACAGCTATAGCAATCAGCCCCAGCATTTT. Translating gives CASSEGGDSYSNQPQHF.

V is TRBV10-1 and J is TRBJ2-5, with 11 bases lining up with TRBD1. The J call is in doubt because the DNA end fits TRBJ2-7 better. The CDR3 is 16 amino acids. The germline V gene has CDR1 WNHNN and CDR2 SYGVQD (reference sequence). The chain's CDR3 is CASSDFPGTGGYEQYF. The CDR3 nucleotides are TGCGCCAGCAGCGACTTTCCCGGGACAGGGGGTTACGAGCAGTACTTC.

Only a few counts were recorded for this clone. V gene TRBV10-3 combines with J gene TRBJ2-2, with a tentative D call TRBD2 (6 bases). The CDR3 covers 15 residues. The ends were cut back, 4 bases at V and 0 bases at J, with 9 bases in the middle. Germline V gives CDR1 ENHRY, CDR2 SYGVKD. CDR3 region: CAISGGLPNTGELFF. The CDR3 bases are TGTGCCATCAGTGGGGGACTCCCGAACACCGGGGAGCTGTTTTTT.

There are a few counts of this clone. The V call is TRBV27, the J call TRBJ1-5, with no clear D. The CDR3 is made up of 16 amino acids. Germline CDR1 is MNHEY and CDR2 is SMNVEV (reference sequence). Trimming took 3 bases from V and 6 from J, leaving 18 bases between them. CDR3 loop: CASSLEGGHLGQPQHF. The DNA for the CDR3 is TGTGCCAGCAGTTTGGAGGGAGGTCATCTCGGTCAGCCCCAGCATTTT.

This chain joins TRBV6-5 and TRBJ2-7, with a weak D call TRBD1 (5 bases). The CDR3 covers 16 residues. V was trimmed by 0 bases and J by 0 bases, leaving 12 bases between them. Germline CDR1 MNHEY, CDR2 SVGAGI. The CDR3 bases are TGTGCCAGCAGTTACTCCGCAGGGTCGAGCTCCTACGAGCAGTACTTC. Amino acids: CASSYSAGSSSYEQYF.

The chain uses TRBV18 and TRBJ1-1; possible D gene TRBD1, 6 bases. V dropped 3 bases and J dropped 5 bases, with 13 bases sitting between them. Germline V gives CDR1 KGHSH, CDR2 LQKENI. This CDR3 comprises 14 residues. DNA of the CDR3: TGTGCCAGCTCACCGGCGGGGGCGGGAACTGAAGCTTTCTTT. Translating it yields CASSPAGAGTEAFF.

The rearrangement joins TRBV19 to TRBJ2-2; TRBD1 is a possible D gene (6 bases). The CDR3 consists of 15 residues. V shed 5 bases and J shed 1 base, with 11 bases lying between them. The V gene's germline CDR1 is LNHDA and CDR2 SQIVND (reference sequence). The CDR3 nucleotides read TGTGCCAGTAGTTCCAGGGGACAGAACACCGGGGAGCTGTTTTTT. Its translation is CASSSRGQNTGELFF.

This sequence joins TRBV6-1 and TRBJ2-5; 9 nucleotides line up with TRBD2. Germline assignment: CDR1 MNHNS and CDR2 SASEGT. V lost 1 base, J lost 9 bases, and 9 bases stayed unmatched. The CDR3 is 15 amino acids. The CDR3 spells CASSEEVAGARAQYF. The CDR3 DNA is TGTGCCAGCAGTGAAGAGGTAGCGGGAGCGAGGGCCCAGTACTTC.

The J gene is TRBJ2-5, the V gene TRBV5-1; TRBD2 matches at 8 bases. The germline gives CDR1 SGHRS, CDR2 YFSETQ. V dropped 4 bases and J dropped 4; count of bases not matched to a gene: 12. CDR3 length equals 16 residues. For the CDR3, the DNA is TGCGCCAGCAGCGCAGGGTGGGGGACTAGTGGAGAGACCCAGTACTTC. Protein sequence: CASSAGWGTSGETQYF.

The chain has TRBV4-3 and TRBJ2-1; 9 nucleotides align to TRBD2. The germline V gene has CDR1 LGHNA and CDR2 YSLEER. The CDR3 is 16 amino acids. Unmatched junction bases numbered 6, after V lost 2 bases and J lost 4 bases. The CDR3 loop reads CASSQQTSGVYNEQFF. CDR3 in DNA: TGCGCCAGCAGCCAACAGACTAGCGGAGTTTACAATGAGCAGTTCTTC.

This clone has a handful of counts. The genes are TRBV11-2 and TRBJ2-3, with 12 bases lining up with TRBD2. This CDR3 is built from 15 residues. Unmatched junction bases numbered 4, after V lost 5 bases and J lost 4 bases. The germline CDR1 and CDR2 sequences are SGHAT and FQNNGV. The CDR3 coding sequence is TGTGCCAGCAGCGCCCTAGCGGGAGGGCCAGATACGCAGTATTTT. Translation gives CASSALAGGPDTQYF.

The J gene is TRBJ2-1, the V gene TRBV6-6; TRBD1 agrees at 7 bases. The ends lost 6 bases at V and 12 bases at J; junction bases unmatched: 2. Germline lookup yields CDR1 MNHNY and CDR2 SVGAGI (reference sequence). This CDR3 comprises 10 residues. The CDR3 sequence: CASSGTVQFF. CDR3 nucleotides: TGTGCCAGCAGCGGGACAGTGCAGTTCTTC.

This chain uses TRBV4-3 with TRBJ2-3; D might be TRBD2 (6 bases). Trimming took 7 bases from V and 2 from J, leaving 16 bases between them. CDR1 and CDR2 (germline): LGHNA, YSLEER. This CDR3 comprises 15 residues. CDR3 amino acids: CASNKERATTDTQYF. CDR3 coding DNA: TGCGCCAGCAATAAAGAGCGGGCCACCACAGATACGCAGTATTTT.

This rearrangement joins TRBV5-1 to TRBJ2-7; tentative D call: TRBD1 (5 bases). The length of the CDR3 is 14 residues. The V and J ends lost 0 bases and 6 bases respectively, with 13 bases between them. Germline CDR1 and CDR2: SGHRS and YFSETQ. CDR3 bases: TGCGCCAGCAGCTTGGGTCAGGGATTAGGCGAGCAGTACTTC. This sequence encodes CASSLGQGLGEQYF.

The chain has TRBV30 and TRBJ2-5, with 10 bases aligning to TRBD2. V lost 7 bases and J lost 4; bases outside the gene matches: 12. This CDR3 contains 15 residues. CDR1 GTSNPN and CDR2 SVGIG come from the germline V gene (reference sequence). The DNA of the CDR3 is TGTGCCTCTTGGGGAGCGGGAGGGCCGGGAGAGACCCAGTACTTC. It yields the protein CASWGAGGPGETQYF. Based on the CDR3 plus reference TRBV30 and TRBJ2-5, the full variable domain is SQTIHQWPATLVQPVGSPLSLECTVEGTSNPNLYWYRQAAGRGLQLLFYSVGIGQISSEVPQNLSASRPQDRQFILSSKKLLLSDSGFYLCASWGAGGPGETQYFGPGTRLLVL.

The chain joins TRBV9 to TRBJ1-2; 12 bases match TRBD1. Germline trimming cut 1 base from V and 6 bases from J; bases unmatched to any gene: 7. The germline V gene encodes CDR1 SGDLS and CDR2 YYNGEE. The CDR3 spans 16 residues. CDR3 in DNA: TGTGCCAGCAGCGTAATAGGGGACAGGGGGCCACATGGCTACACCTTC. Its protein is CASSVIGDRGPHGYTF. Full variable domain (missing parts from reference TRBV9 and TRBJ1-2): DSGVTQTPKHLITATGQRVTLRCSPRSGDLSVYWYQQSLDQGLQFLIQYYNGEERAKGNILERFSAQQFPDLHSELNLSSLELGDSALYFCASSVIGDRGPHGYTFGSGTRLTVV.

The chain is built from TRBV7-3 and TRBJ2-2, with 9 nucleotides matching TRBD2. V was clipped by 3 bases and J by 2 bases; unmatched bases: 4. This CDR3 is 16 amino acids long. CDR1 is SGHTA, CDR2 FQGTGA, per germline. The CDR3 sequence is CASSFGLAPNTGELFF. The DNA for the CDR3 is TGTGCCAGCAGCTTCGGACTAGCGCCTAACACCGGGGAGCTGTTTTTT. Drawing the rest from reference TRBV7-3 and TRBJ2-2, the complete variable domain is GAGVSQTPSNKVTEKGKYVELRCDPISGHTALYWYRQSLGQGPEFLIYFQGTGAADDSGLPNDRFFAVRPEGSVSTLKIQRTERGDSAVYLCASSFGLAPNTGELFFGEGSRLTVL.

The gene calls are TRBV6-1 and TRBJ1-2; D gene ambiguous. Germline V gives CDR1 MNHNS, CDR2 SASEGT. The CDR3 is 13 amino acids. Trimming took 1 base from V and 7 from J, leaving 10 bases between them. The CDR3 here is CASSEDPGSGYTF. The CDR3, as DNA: TGTGCCAGCAGTGAAGACCCGGGATCTGGCTACACCTTC.

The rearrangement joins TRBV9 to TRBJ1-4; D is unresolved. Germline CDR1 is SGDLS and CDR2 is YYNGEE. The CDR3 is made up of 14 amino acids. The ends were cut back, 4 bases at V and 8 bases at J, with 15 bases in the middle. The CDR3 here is CASSPQSRGEKLFF. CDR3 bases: TGTGCCAGCAGCCCCCAGTCCCGAGGAGAAAAACTGTTTTTT.

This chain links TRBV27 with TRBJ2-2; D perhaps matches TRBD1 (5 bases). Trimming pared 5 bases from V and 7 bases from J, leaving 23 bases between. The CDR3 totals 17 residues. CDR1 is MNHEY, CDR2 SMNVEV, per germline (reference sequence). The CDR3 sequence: CASSPIIPGISRGELFF. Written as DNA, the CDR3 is TGTGCCAGCAGTCCTATCATTCCAGGGATTTCTCGCGGGGAGCTGTTTTTT.

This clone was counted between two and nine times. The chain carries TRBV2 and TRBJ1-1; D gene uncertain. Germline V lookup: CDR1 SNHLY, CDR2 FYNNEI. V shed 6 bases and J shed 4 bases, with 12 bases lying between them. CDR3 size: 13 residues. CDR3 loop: CASRPTEATEAFF. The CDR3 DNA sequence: TGTGCCAGCAGACCTACCGAGGCCACTGAAGCTTTCTTT.

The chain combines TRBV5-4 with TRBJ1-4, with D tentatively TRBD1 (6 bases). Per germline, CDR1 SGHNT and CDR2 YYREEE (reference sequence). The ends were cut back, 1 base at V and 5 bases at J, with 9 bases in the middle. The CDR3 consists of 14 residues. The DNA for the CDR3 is TGTGCCAGCAGCTTGACAGGGCCGAATGAAAAACTGTTTTTT. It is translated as CASSLTGPNEKLFF.